This T cell receptor (beta chain) was sequenced during a study of T cell changes during pregnancy in multiple sclerosis. Method: immunoSEQ multiplex PCR; TCRdb's copy keeps in-frame clones and lacks some. The sample records more than 65,000 clones, around nine tenths being singletons. Between the trimmed V and J ends, which lost 0 bases and 2 bases, there was a span of 9 bases. The CDR3 loop spans 14 amino acids. Germline CDR1 and CDR2: SGDLS and YYNGEE. The input for sequencing was CD4+ T cells from peripheral blood mononuclear cells, taken before pregnancy. The genes are TRBV9 and TRBJ2-7, with D uncertain. This TCR derives from a female donor with multiple sclerosis, enrolled in a pregnancy study. The CDR3 DNA reads TGTGCCAGCAGCGTAGCCGGGTACCCCTACGAGCAGTACTTC. Translation gives CASSVAGYPYEQYF.